One sample yielded the 15 T cell receptor beta chains listed below, sequenced in a study of shared clonotypes between healthy human individuals. The protocol was immunoSEQ multiplex PCR, while the TCRdb copy is restricted to in-frame clones and leaves out a portion. The sample holds hundreds of thousands of clones, 96% seen once. Sequenced: naive CD4+ T cells sorted from blood. Subset noted: CD45RA+ positively selected. These receptors were obtained from a woman aged 25 to 39 in good health.

The rearrangement uses TRBV28 and TRBJ1-3; D is ambiguous. Deletions cut 9 bases from V and 0 bases from J, with 9 bases between. The CDR3 totals 13 residues. CDR1 and CDR2 (germline): MDHEN, SYDVKM. The CDR3 reads CASDGVSGNTIYF. The CDR3, as DNA: TGTGCCAGTGACGGTGTCTCTGGAAACACCATATATTTT.

This rearrangement joins TRBV6-5 to TRBJ2-7; TRBD1 matches 8 bases. The CDR3 is 15 amino acids. V trimming: 6 bases; J trimming: 2 bases; junction bases outside the gene matches: 9. Germline V gives CDR1 MNHEY, CDR2 SVGAGI. This chain's CDR3 is CASSRGQGDTYEQYF. The CDR3 region has the DNA TGTGCCAGCAGCCGAGGACAGGGTGACACCTACGAGCAGTACTTC.

The J gene is TRBJ2-7, the V gene TRBV7-8; 7 bases match TRBD2. V shed 1 base, J shed 2 bases, and the junction held 14 bases outside the gene matches. This CDR3 contains 18 residues. Per germline, CDR1 SGHVS and CDR2 FQNEAQ. Here the CDR3 DNA reads TGTGCCAGCAGCTTAGTGGGGCGGTGGACTAGTCTAGCCTACGAGCAGTACTTC. Encoded protein: CASSLVGRWTSLAYEQYF.

The rearrangement uses TRBV5-1 and TRBJ2-3; 8 nucleotides align to TRBD2. Per germline, CDR1 SGHRS and CDR2 YFSETQ. V shed 1 base and J 6 bases; nucleotides not matched to a gene: 10. This CDR3 is 16 amino acids long. CDR3 sequence (DNA): TGCGCCAGCAGCTTGAAAGCCGGGACTAGTGCTGATACGCAGTATTTT. It yields the protein CASSLKAGTSADTQYF.

The chain joins TRBV19 to TRBJ2-1; D possibly corresponds to TRBD2 (6 bases). Germline V gene sequence: CDR1 LNHDA, CDR2 SQIVND (reference sequence). The CDR3 contains 15 residues. V gave up 2 bases and J gave up 1 base, with 9 bases separating them. The CDR3 DNA reads TGTGCCAGTAGTATATCGGAGGGTTCCTACAATGAGCAGTTCTTC. This encodes CASSISEGSYNEQFF.

V gene TRBV10-3 combines with J gene TRBJ1-3, with D uncertain. The germline CDR1 and CDR2 sequences are ENHRY and SYGVKD. The length of the CDR3 is 13 residues. The germline V and J ends were trimmed by 7 bases and 0 bases, with 7 bases remaining between them. CDR3 DNA sequence: TGTGCCATCATGTCCGGCTCTGGAAACACCATATATTTT. It specifies CAIMSGSGNTIYF.

The chain combines TRBV5-1 with TRBJ2-7; TRBD2 matches 9 bases. The CDR3 runs 15 residues. V trimming: 0 bases; J trimming: 0 bases; junction bases outside the gene matches: 1. Germline CDR1 reads SGHRS; CDR2 reads YFSETQ. The CDR3 loop reads CASSLAAGGSYEQYF. Written as DNA, the CDR3 is TGCGCCAGCAGCTTGGCAGCGGGAGGCTCCTACGAGCAGTACTTC.

The gene calls are TRBV7-6 and TRBJ2-3, with a possible D match to TRBD1 (5 bases). CDR3 length equals 14 residues. Trimming stripped 4 bases from V and 2 bases from J, with 10 bases between. Germline CDR1 and CDR2: SGHVS and FNYEAQ. CDR3 coding DNA: TGTGCCAGCAGCTCGTGGACAACCACAGATACGCAGTATTTT. Translated, it gives CASSSWTTTDTQYF. The entire variable domain, with the rest obtained from reference TRBV7-6 and TRBJ2-3, is as follows: GAGVSQSPRYKVTKRGQDVALRCDPISGHVSLYWYRQALGQGPEFLTYFNYEAQQDKSGLPNDRFSAERPEGSISTLTIQRTEQRDSAMYRCASSSWTTTDTQYFGPGTRLTVL.

The gene calls are TRBV5-1 and TRBJ2-5; D is undetermined. The CDR3 is made up of 16 amino acids. Germline V gene sequence: CDR1 SGHRS, CDR2 YFSETQ. Trimming pared 3 bases from V and 1 base from J, leaving 16 bases between. The CDR3 nucleotides read TGCGCCAGCAGCTCGCGGCTTTCCCTCGTCCAAGAGACCCAGTACTTC. Its protein is CASSSRLSLVQETQYF. Looking up the rest from reference TRBV5-1 and TRBJ2-5 gives the full variable domain: KAGVTQTPRYLIKTRGQQVTLSCSPISGHRSVSWYQQTPGQGLQFLFEYFSETQRNKGNFPGRFSGRQFSNSRSEMNVSTLELGDSALYLCASSSRLSLVQETQYFGPGTRLLVL.

V usage is TRBV6-5 and J usage is TRBJ1-6, with D uncertain. With 1 base removed from V and 5 bases from J, the gap between germline ends came to 6 bases. Germline V gene lookup returns CDR1 MNHEY and CDR2 SVGAGI. This CDR3 region has 14 residues. The CDR3 bases are TGTGCCAGCAGTTACTGGCAGAATAATTCACCCCTCCACTTT. Its translation is CASSYWQNNSPLHF.

This chain links TRBV5-1 with TRBJ2-7; 8 bases are shared with TRBD2. The CDR3 contains 16 residues. In germline, CDR1 is SGHRS, CDR2 YFSETQ. Trimming cost V 5 bases and J 0 bases; bases outside gene matches: 10. CDR3 sequence reads: CASSPTSGPSSYEQYF. CDR3 DNA: TGCGCCAGCAGTCCAACTAGCGGTCCCAGCTCCTACGAGCAGTACTTC. Complete variable domain (other parts from reference TRBV5-1 and TRBJ2-7): KAGVTQTPRYLIKTRGQQVTLSCSPISGHRSVSWYQQTPGQGLQFLFEYFSETQRNKGNFPGRFSGRQFSNSRSEMNVSTLELGDSALYLCASSPTSGPSSYEQYFGPGTRLTVT.

V gene TRBV5-1 combines with J gene TRBJ2-3, with 7 bases fitting TRBD2. The germline V gene has CDR1 SGHRS and CDR2 YFSETQ. This CDR3 is 13 amino acids long. V was pared by 5 bases and J by 6 bases, with 6 bases of the junction left unmatched. CDR3 residues: CASSLLARDTQYF. The CDR3 DNA sequence: TGCGCCAGCAGTCTACTAGCGCGGGATACGCAGTATTTT.

The V call is TRBV28, the J call TRBJ2-2, with D tentatively TRBD2 (6 bases). The CDR3 is 15 amino acids. V gave up 6 bases and J gave up 1 base, with 12 bases separating them. The germline gives CDR1 MDHEN, CDR2 SYDVKM. CDR3 protein: CASRYSGENTGELFF. The CDR3 coding sequence is TGTGCCAGCAGGTATAGCGGAGAGAACACCGGGGAGCTGTTTTTT. The variable domain in full, completed from reference TRBV28 and TRBJ2-2, reads DVKVTQSSRYLVKRTGEKVFLECVQDMDHENMFWYRQDPGLGLRLIYFSYDVKMKEKGDIPEGYSVSREKKERFSLILESASTNQTSMYLCASRYSGENTGELFFGEGSRLTVL.

The rearrangement links TRBV7-9 to TRBJ2-7, with 7 bases fitting TRBD1. Per germline, CDR1 SEHNR and CDR2 FQNEAQ (reference sequence). The V gene end was trimmed by 1 base and the J gene end by 1 base; junction bases not matched to a gene: 4. CDR3 length equals 15 residues. The CDR3 DNA reads as TGTGCCAGCAGCTTAGGACAGGGAAAATCCTACGAGCAGTACTTC. Protein: CASSLGQGKSYEQYF.

The sample holds one count of this clone. The CDR3 DNA is TGTGCCAGCGGCAACAGGGTTAACTATGGCTACACCTTC. Amino acid sequence: CASGNRVNYGYTF. The V and J genes are TRBV14 and TRBJ1-2, with D perhaps matching TRBD1 (6 bases). V gave up 8 bases and J gave up 1 base, with 11 bases separating them. The CDR3 is made up of 13 amino acids. Germline CDR1 is SGHDN and CDR2 is FVKESK.